These 2 T cell receptor beta chains were sequenced from one sample in a study of cytomegalovirus exposure and HLA in healthy donors. Repertoires were generated with immunoSEQ multiplex PCR, while TCRdb's copy carries only in-frame clones and drops some. The sample contains over 250,000 clones, roughly 85% of which appear only once. The sequenced material came from PBMCs. The receptor source for this set is a young woman in good health and CMV-seronegative.

The chain couples TRBV5-4 to TRBJ2-5, with 9 bases matching TRBD1. Germline V gene lookup returns CDR1 SGHNT and CDR2 YYREEE (reference sequence). The CDR3 covers 18 residues. J was trimmed by 4 bases and V by 3 bases; bases with no gene match: 16. For the CDR3, the DNA is TGTGCCAGCAGCTCTTCGGGGACAGGGTACGTTAGGGGAGAGACCCAGTACTTC. This gives the protein CASSSSGTGYVRGETQYF.

This chain uses TRBV5-1 with TRBJ2-7, with D possibly matching TRBD2 (5 bases). V gave up 0 bases and J gave up 6 bases, with 16 bases separating them. CDR1 is SGHRS and CDR2 is YFSETQ in the germline V gene. This CDR3 is built from 15 residues. This CDR3 is CASSLDRLRSGEQYF. As DNA, the CDR3 is TGCGCCAGCAGCTTGGATCGGCTTAGGAGCGGCGAGCAGTACTTC.